The present T cell receptor (beta chain) was sequenced within a study of T cell repertoires in cytomegalovirus infection. Many counts were recorded for this clonotype. Its specificity is not known. Deletions cut 8 bases from V and 7 bases from J, with 15 bases between. The CDR3 is made up of 13 amino acids. The germline V gene has CDR1 MDHEN and CDR2 SYDVKM. Study-level points and caveats: Pooled public TCR beta family frequency picked out CMV carriers with the relevant HLA.

A single record per CDR3 protein comes from TCRdb applying MiXCR to the reads. The repertoire holds under 100,000 distinct CDR3 sequences, with around 3.4% as singletons. Specimen: PBMCs. The genes are TRBV28 and TRBJ1-5, with D possibly TRBD1 on 6 matching bases. The sequence derives from a human donor in good health (CMV status not recorded). Some clones in this sample may be carry-over from other donors' samples. The CDR3 coding sequence is TGTGCCAGCGCGATCCTAGGGGGACAGCCCCAGCATTTT. Encoded protein: CASAILGGQPQHF. Drawing the rest from reference TRBV28 and TRBJ1-5, the complete variable domain is DVKVTQSSRYLVKRTGEKVFLECVQDMDHENMFWYRQDPGLGLRLIYFSYDVKMKEKGDIPEGYSVSREKKERFSLILESASTNQTSMYLCASAILGGQPQHFGDGTRLSIL.